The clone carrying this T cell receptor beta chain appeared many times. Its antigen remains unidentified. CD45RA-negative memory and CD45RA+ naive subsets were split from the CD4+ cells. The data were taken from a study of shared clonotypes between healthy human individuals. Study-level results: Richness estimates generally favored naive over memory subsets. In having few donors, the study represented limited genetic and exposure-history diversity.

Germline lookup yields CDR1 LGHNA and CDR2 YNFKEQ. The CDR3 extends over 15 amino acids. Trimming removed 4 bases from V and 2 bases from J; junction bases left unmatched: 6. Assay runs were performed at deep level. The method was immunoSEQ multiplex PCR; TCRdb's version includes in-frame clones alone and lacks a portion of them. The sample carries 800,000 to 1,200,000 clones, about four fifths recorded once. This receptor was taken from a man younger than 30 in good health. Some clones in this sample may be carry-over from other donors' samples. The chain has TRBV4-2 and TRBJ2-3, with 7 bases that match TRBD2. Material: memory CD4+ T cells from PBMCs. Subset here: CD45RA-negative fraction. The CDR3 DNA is TGTGCCAGCAGCCTTGCGGGAGCGGACACAGATACGCAGTATTTT. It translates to CASSLAGADTDTQYF.